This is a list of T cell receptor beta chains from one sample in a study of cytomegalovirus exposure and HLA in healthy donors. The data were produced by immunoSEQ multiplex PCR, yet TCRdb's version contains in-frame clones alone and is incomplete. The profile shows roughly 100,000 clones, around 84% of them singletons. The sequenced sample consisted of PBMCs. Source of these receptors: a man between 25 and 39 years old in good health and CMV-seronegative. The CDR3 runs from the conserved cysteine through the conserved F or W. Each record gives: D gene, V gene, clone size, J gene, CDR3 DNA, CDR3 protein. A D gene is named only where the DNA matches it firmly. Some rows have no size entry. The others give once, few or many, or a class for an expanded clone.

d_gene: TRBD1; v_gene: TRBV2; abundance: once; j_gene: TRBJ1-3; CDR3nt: TGTGCCAGCAGCCAACAGGGGGCTGGAAACACCATATATTTT; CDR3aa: CASSQQGAGNTIYF
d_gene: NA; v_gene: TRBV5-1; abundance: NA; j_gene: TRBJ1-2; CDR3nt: TGCGCCAGCAGCTTGGGTAGGATTCGGGACTATGGCTACACCTTC; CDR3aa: CASSLGRIRDYGYTF
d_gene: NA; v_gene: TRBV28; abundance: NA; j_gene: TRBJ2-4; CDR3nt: TGTGCCAGCAGGGAGGGGGTTTGGTGGGAGGGGGTCAAAAACATTCAGTACTTC; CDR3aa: CASREGVWWEGVKNIQYF
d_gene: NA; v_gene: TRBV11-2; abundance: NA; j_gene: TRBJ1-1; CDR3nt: TGTGCCAGCAGCCAGAGGACAAACACTGAAGCTTTCTTT; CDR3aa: CASSQRTNTEAFF
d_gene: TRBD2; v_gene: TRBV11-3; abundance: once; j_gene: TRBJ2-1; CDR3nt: TGTGCCAGCAGCTCAACTCCGGGACTAGCGGGAGTTGGTGAGCAGTTCTTC; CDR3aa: CASSSTPGLAGVGEQFF
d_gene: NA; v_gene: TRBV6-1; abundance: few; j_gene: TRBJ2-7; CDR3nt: TGTGCCAGCAGTGGGGAGACCCCGGCGCAGTACTTC; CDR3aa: CASSGETPAQYF
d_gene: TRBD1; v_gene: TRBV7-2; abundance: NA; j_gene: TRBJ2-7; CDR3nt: TGTGCCAGCAGCTTAATGAAGGGACAGACCTACGAGCAGTACTTC; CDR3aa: CASSLMKGQTYEQYF
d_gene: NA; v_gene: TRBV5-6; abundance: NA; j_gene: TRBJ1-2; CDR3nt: TGTGCCAGCAGGCTTAGAAGTGGCTACACCTTC; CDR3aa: CASRLRSGYTF
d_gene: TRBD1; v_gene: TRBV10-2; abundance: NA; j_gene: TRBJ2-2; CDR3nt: TGCGCCAGCAGTGAGTCTGGGACAGGGGCCGGGGAGCTGTTTTTT; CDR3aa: CASSESGTGAGELFF
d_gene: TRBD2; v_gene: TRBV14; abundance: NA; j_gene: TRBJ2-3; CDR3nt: TGTGCCAGCAGCCATCGAATGATGAGCGGGGGGGCCGAAGATACGCAGTATTTT; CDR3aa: CASSHRMMSGGAEDTQYF
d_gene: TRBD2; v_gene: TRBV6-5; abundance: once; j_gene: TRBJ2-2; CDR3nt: TGTGCCAGCAGTTACCAGGGGCTAGCGGGACCCGGGGAGCTGTTTTTT; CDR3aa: CASSYQGLAGPGELFF
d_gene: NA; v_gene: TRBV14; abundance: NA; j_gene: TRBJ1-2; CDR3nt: TGTGCCAGCAGCCAACAGGGGTCGGACTATGGCTACACCTTC; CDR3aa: CASSQQGSDYGYTF
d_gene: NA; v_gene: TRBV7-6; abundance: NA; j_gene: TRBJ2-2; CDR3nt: TGTGCCAGCAGCTCCATAAAAGCCGGGACAACGAACACCGGGGAGCTGTTTTTT; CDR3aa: CASSSIKAGTTNTGELFF
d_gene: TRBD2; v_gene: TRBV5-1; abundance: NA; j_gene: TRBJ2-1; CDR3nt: TGCGCCAGCAGCTTGAGTCTAGCGGGGGAGATTAGCTCCTACAATGAGCAGTTCTTC; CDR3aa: CASSLSLAGEISSYNEQFF
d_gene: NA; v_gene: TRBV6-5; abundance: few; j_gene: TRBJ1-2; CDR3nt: TGTGCCAGCAGAGAGCTTGGGGGCCTATATGGCTACACCTTC; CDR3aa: CASRELGGLYGYTF
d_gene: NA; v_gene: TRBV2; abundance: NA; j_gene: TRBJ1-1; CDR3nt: TGTGCCAGCAGTTATCCAGGGGAAGCTTTCTTT; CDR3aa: CASSYPGEAFF
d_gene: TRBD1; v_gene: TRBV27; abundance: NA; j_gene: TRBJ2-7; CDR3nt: TGTGCCAGCAGTCTCCGGGACAGTCCCTACGAGCAGTACTTC; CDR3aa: CASSLRDSPYEQYF
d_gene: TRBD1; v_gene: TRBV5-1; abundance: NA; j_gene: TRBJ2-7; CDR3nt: TGCGCCAGCAGCTGGGGACAGGGAGGAACCTACGAGCAGTACTTC; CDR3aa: CASSWGQGGTYEQYF
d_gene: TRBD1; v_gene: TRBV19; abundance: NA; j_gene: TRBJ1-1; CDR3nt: TGTGCCAGTAGTATAGACGGACAGGGGCAGGAGACTGAAGCTTTCTTT; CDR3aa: CASSIDGQGQETEAFF
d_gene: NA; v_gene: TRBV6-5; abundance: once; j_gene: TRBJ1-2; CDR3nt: TGTGCCAGCGAGGGCTCGGGGGGCTACACCTTC; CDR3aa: CASEGSGGYTF
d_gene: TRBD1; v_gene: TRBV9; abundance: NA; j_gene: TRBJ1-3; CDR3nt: TGTGCCAGCAGCGCCGAGGTGGGACAGGGAAGAAACACCATATATTTT; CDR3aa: CASSAEVGQGRNTIYF
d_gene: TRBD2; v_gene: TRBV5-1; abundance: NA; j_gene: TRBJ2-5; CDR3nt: TGCGCCAGCAGCCCCAGGGGACTAGCGGGAGGGCAAGAGACCCAGTACTTC; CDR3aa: CASSPRGLAGGQETQYF
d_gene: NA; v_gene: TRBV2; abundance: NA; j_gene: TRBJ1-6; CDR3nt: TGTGCCAGCGTAAGGGAGGGGAATTCACCCCTCCACTTT; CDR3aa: CASVREGNSPLHF
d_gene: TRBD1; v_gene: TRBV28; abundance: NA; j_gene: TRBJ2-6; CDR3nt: TGTGCCAGCAGCCCCCCCGGGACAGCCGGGGCCAACGTCCTGACTTTC; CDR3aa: CASSPPGTAGANVLTF
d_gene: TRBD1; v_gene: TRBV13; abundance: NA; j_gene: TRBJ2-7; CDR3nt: TGTGCCAGCAGCCTAGGGGACAGGGGGCGCGCCGAGCAGTACTTC; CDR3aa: CASSLGDRGRAEQYF
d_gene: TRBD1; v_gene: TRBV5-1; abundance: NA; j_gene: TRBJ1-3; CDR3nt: TGCGCCAGCCAAAGTACAGGGGATTCTGGAAACACCATATATTTT; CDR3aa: CASQSTGDSGNTIYF
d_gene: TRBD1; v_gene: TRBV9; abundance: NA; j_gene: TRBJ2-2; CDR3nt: TGTGCCAGCAGCGTATTCGACAGGGGGAAGACCGGGGAGCTGTTTTTT; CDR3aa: CASSVFDRGKTGELFF
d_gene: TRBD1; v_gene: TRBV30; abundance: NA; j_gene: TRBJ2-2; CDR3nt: TGTGCCTGGAGTGCACAGGGGTTCGGGGAGCTGTTTTTT; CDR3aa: CAWSAQGFGELFF
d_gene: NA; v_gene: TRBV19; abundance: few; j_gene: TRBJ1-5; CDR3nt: TGTGCCAGTAGTCAAACTCGCAACGCGGGCGGACAGCCCCAGCATTTT; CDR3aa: CASSQTRNAGGQPQHF
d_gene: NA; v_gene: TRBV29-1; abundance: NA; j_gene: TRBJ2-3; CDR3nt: TGCAGCGTTGAATACGGCAGGGGAGTCTACACAGATACGCAGTATTTT; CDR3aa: CSVEYGRGVYTDTQYF
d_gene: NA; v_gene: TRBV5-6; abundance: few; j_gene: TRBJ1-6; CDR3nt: TGTGCCAGCAGCCCGGGTGGGAATTCACCCCTCCACTTT; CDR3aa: CASSPGGNSPLHF
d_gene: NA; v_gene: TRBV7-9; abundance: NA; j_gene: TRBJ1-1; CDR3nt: TGTGCCAGCAGCTTAGGGGTAGGGGCGGCTTTCTTT; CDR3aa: CASSLGVGAAFF
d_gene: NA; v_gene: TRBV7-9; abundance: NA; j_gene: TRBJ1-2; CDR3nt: TGTGCCAGCAGCCCGCAGGGAAACTATGGCTACACCTTC; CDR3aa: CASSPQGNYGYTF
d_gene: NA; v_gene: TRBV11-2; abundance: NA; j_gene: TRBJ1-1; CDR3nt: TGTGCCAGCACCCCTTCCGGGGTAAACACTGAAGCTTTCTTT; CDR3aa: CASTPSGVNTEAFF
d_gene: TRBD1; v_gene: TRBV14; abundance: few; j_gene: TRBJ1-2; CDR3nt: TGTGCCAGCAGCCAAGCGACAGGGACCTATGGCTACACCTTC; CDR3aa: CASSQATGTYGYTF
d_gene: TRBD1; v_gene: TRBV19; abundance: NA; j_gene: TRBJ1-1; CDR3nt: TGTGCCAGTAGTCAACTCGACAGGGCCATCACTGAAGCTTTCTTT; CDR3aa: CASSQLDRAITEAFF
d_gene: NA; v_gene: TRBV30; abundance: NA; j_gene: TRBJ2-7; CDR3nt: TGTGCCTGGAGGGACAGAAATTCTTACGAGCAGTACTTC; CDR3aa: CAWRDRNSYEQYF
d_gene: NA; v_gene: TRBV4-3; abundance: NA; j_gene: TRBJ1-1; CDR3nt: TGCGCCAGCAGCCAAGATTTTCGACAGCAGAACACTGAAGCTTTCTTT; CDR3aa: CASSQDFRQQNTEAFF
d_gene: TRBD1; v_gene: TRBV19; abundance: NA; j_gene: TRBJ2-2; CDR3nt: TGTGCCAGTAGTGGGACAGCGAACACCGGGGAGCTGTTTTTT; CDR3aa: CASSGTANTGELFF
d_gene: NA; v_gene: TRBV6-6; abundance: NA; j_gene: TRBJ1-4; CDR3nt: TGTGCCAGCAGTTATGGCACAGAGAATGAAAAACTGTTTTTT; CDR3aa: CASSYGTENEKLFF
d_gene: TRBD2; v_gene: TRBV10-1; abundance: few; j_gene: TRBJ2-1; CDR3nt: TGCGCCAGCAGTTTAGCGGGAGAAACCTACAATGAGCAGTTCTTC; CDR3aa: CASSLAGETYNEQFF
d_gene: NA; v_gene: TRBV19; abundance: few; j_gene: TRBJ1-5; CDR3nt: TGTGCCAGTAGTATAGATGGGCAGTCCAATCAGCCCCAGCATTTT; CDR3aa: CASSIDGQSNQPQHF
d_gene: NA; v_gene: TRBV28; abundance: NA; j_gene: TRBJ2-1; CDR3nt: TGTGCCAGCAGTTTATCGGGGGAGGCCTACAATGAGCAGTTCTTC; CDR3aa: CASSLSGEAYNEQFF
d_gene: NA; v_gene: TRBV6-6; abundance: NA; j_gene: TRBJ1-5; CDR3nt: TGTGCCAGCAGTAGGACGGGAAATAGCAATCAGCCCCAGCATTTT; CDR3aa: CASSRTGNSNQPQHF
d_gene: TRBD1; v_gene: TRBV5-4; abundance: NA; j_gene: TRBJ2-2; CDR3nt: TGTGCCAGCAGCCCCGACAGGGCGAACACCGGGGAGCTGTTTTTT; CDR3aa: CASSPDRANTGELFF
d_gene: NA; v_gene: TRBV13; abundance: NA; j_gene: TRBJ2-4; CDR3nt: TGTGCCAGCAGCTTAGAAGGGGCACTGGACATTCAGTACTTC; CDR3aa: CASSLEGALDIQYF
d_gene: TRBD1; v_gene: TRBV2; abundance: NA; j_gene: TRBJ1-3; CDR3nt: TGTGCCAGCAGCGCGGACAGGGGAACATCTGGAAACACCATATATTTT; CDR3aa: CASSADRGTSGNTIYF
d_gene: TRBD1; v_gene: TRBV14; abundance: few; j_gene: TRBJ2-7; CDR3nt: TGTGCCAGCAGCCAAACCAACAGGGGGCGAAATTACGAGCAGTACTTC; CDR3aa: CASSQTNRGRNYEQYF
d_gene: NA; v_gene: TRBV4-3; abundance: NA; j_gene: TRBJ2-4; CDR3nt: TGCGCCAGCAGCCAAGATCCGCCGGGGGTCCCAGCCAAAAACATTCAGTACTTC; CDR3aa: CASSQDPPGVPAKNIQYF
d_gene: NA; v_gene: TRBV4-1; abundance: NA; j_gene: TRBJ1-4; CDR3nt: TGCGCCAGCAGCCTAGGGAACGGGGGAACTAATGAAAAACTGTTTTTT; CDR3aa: CASSLGNGGTNEKLFF
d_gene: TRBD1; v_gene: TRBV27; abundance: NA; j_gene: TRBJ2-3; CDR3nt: TGTGCCTCTGGGACAGGGATTACAGATACGCAGTATTTT; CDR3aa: CASGTGITDTQYF
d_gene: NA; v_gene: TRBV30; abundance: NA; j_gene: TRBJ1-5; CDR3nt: TGTGCCTGGAGTGTACACGGGGGGAGAGGCAATCAGCCCCAGCATTTT; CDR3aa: CAWSVHGGRGNQPQHF